Below, 4 T cell receptor beta chains from the same sample are listed, as sequenced in a study of cytomegalovirus exposure and HLA in healthy donors. Here immunoSEQ multiplex PCR was the method, and the copy in TCRdb shows in-frame clones only, minus some. Counted here are about 130,000 clones, roughly 89% occurring once; the ten biggest clones make up around 1.2%. Material: PBMCs. These receptor sequences come from a woman aged 18-29 years in good health and CMV-seronegative.

The chain combines TRBV6-6 with TRBJ1-1; 9 nucleotides line up with TRBD1. The CDR3 runs 15 residues. V shed 6 bases, J shed 4 bases, and the junction held 9 bases outside the gene matches. CDR1 and CDR2 from the germline V gene are MNHNY and SVGAGI (reference sequence). The CDR3 spells CASSIMDRGGTEAFF. The CDR3 DNA follows: TGTGCCAGCAGCATAATGGACAGGGGTGGCACTGAAGCTTTCTTT.

The chain uses TRBV11-2 and TRBJ2-7, with a tentative D call TRBD2 (5 bases). Trimming left V 5 bases short and J 3 bases short, with 14 bases between. Per germline, CDR1 SGHAT and CDR2 FQNNGV. The CDR3 loop spans 14 amino acids. The CDR3 nucleotides are TGTGCCAGCAGCACTAGATTAGCGTACTACGAGCAGTACTTC. Its protein product is CASSTRLAYYEQYF.

The chain links TRBV10-1 to TRBJ2-3; 12 bases are shared with TRBD1. CDR1 and CDR2 (germline): WNHNN, SYGVQD (reference sequence). The ends lost 8 bases at V and 3 bases at J; junction bases unmatched: 6. This CDR3 is built from 15 residues. CDR3 DNA: TGCGCCAGCGGATTGGGACAGGGGGCAACAGATACGCAGTATTTT. Protein: CASGLGQGATDTQYF.

Written as DNA, the CDR3 is TGTGCCAGTAGCCAGGGCACCTACGAGCAGTACGTC. Translated, it gives CASSQGTYEQYV. This chain connects TRBV28 to TRBJ2-7; a possible D gene is TRBD1 (5 bases). CDR1 and CDR2 from the germline V gene are MDHEN and SYDVKM. V lost 9 bases and J 2 bases, leaving 11 bases between the germline ends. The CDR3 loop spans 12 amino acids.